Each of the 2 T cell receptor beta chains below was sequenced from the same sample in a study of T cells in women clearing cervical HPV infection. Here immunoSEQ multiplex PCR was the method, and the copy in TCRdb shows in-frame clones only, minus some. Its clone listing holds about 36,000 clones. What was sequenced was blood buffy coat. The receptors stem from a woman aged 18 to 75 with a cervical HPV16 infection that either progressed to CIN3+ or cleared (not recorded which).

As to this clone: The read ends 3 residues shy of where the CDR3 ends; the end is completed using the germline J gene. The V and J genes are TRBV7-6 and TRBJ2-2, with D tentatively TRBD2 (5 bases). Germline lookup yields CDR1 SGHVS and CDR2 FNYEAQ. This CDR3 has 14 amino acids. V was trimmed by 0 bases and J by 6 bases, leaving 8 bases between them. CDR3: CASSLALDAGELFF. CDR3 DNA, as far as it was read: TGTGCCAGCAGCTTAGCACTAGATGCCGGGGAG.

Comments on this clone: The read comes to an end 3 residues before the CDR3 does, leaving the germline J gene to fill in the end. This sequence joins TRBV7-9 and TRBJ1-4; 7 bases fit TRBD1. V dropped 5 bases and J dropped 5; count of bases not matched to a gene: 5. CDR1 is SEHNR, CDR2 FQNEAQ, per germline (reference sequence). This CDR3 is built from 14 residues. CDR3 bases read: TGTGCCAGCAGCATTCGACAGGGCAATGAAAAA. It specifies CASSIRQGNEK. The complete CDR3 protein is CASSIRQGNEKLFF.